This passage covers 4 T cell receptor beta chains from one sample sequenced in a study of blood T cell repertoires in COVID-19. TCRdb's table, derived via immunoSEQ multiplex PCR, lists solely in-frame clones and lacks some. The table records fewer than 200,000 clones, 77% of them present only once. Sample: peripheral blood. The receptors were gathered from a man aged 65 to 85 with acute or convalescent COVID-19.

CDR3 nucleotides: TGTGCCAGCAGCCGATTAGTCCCCACAGATACGCAGTATTTT. Its translation: CASSRLVPTDTQYF. The chain carries TRBV14 and TRBJ2-3; D gene unclear. This CDR3 has 14 amino acids. CDR1 and CDR2 (germline): SGHDN, FVKESK. V was cut by 4 bases and J by 2 bases, with 10 bases left in between.

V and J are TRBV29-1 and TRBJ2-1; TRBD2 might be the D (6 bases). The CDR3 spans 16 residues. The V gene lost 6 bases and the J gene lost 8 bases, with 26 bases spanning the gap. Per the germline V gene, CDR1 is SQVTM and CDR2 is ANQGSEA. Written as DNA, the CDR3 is TGCAGCGTCCTCGATTGGAGGGAGGCCCCAAATCATGAGCAGTTCTTC. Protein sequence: CSVLDWREAPNHEQFF.

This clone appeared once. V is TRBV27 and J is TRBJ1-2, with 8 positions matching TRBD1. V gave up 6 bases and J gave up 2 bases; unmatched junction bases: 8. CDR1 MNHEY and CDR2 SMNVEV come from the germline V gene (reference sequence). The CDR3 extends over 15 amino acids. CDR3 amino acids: CASRNRTGSNYGYTF. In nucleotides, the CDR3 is TGTGCCAGCAGGAATCGGACAGGGTCGAACTATGGCTACACCTTC.

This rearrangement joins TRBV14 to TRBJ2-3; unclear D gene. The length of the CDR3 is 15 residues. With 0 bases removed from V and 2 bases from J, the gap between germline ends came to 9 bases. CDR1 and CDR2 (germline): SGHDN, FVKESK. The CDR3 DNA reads TGTGCCAGCAGCCAAGATCTGGTCTACACAGATACGCAGTATTTT. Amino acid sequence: CASSQDLVYTDTQYF.